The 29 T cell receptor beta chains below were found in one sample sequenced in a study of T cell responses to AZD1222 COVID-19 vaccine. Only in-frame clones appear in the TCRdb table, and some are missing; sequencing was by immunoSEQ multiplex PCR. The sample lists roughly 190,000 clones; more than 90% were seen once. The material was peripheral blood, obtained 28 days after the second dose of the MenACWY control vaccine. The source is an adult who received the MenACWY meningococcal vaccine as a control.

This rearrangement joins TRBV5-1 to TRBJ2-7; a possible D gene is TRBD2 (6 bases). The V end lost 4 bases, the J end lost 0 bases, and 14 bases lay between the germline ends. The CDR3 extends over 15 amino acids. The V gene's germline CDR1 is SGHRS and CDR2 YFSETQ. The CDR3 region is CASSPRGGNSYEQYF. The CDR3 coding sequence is TGCGCCAGCAGCCCCCGTGGAGGGAACTCCTACGAGCAGTACTTC.

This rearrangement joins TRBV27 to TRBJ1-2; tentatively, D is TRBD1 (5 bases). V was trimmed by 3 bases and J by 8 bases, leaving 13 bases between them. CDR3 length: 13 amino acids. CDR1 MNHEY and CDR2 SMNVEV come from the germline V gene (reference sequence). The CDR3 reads CASSFGGPGGYTF. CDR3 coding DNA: TGTGCCAGCAGTTTTGGTGGCCCAGGGGGCTACACCTTC.

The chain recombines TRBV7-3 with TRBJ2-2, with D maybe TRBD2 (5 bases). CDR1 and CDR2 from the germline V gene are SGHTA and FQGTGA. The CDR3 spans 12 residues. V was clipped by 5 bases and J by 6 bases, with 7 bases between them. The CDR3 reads CASSPGAGELFF. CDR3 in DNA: TGTGCCAGCAGCCCCGGGGCCGGGGAGCTGTTTTTT.

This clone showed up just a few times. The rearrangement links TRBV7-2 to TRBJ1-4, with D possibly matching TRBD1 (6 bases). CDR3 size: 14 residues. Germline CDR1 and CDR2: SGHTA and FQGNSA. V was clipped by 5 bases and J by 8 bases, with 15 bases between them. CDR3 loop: CASSMSSRGEKLFF. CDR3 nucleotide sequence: TGTGCCAGCAGCATGTCTTCGAGGGGGGAAAAACTGTTTTTT.

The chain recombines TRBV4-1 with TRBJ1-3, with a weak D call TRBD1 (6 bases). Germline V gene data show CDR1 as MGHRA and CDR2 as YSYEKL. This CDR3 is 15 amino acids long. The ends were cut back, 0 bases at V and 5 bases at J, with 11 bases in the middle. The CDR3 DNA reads TGCGCCAGCAGCCAAGAGCGGGGGGCGCGAAACACCATATATTTT. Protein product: CASSQERGARNTIYF.

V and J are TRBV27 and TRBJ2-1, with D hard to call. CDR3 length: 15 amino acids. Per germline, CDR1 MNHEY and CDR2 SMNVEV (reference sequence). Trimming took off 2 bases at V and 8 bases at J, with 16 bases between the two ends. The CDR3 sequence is CASSLTPAGRDEQFF. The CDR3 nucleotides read TGTGCCAGCAGTTTAACCCCGGCAGGTCGTGATGAGCAGTTCTTC.

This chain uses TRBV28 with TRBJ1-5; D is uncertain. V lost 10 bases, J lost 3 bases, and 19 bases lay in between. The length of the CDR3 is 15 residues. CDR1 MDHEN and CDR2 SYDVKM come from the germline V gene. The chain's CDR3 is CATLRYQGANQPQHF. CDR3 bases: TGTGCCACCTTACGGTACCAAGGTGCCAATCAGCCCCAGCATTTT.

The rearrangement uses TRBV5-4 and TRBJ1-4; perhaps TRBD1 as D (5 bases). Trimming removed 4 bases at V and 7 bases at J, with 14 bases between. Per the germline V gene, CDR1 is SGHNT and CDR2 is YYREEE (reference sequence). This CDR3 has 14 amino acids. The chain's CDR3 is CASSRGASGEKLFF. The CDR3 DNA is TGTGCCAGCAGCCGTGGGGCATCGGGTGAAAAACTGTTTTTT.

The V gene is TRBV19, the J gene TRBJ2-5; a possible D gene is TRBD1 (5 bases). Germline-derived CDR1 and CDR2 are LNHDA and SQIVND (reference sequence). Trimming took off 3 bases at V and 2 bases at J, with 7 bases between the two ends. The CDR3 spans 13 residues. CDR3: CASSMGQQETQYF. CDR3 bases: TGTGCCAGTAGTATGGGGCAGCAAGAGACCCAGTACTTC.

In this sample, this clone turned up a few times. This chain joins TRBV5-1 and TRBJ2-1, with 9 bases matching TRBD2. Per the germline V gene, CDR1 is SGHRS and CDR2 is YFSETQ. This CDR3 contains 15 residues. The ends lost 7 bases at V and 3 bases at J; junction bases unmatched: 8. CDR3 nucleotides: TGCGCCAGCTGTACCGGGACTAGCAACTACAATGAGCAGTTCTTC. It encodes CASCTGTSNYNEQFF.

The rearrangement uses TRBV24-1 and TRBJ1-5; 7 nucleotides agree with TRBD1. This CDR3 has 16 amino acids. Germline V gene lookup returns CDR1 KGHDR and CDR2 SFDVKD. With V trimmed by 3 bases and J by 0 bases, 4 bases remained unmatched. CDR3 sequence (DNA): TGTGCCACCAGTGATCCCCGGGACAGTAGCAATCAGCCCCAGCATTTT. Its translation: CATSDPRDSSNQPQHF.

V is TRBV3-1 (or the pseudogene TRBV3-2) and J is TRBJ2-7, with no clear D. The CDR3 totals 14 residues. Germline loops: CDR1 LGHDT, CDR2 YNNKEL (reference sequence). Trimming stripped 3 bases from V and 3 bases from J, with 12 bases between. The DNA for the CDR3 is TGTGCCAGCAGCCAGAAAGGCCAAATCTACGAGCAGTACTTC. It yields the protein CASSQKGQIYEQYF.

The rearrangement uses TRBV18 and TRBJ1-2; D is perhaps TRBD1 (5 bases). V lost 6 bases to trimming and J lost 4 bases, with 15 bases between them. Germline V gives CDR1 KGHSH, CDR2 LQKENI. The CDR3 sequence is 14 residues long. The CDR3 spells CASSLGRGGYGYTF. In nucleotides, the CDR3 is TGTGCCAGCTCCCTCGGGAGGGGAGGCTATGGCTACACCTTC.

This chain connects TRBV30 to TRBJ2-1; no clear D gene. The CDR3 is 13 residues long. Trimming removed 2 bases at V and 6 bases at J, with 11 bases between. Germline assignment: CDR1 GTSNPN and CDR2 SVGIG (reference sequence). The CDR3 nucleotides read TGTGCCTGGAGTTGGTCAGCCCTCAATGAGCAGTTCTTC. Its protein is CAWSWSALNEQFF.

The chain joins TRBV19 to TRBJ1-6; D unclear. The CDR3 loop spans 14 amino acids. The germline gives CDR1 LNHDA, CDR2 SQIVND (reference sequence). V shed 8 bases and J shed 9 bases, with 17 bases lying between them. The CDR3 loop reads CASHLVGSGSPLHF. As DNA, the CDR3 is TGTGCCAGTCATCTTGTTGGATCCGGTTCACCCCTCCACTTT. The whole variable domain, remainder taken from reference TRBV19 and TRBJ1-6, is DGGITQSPKYLFRKEGQNVTLSCEQNLNHDAMYWYRQDPGQGLRLIYYSQIVNDFQKGDIAEGYSVSREKKESFPLTVTSAQKNPTAFYLCASHLVGSGSPLHFGNGTRLTVT.

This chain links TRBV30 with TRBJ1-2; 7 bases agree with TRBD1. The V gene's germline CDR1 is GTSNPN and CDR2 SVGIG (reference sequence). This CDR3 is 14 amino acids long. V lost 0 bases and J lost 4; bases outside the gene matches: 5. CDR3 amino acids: CAWSVSRTGYGYTF. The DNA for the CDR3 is TGTGCCTGGAGTGTGTCCAGGACAGGCTATGGCTACACCTTC.

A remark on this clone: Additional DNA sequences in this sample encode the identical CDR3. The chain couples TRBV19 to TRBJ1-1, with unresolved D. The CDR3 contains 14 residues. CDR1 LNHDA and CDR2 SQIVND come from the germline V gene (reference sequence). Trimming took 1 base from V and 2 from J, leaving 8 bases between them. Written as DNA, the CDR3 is TGTGCCAGTAGTATAGGTCCGGGAAACACTGAAGCTTTCTTT. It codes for CASSIGPGNTEAFF.

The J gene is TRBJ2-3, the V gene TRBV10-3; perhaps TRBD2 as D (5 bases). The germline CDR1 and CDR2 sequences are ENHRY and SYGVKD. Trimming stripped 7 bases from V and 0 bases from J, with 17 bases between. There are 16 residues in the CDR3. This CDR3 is CAIKSQEASSTDTQYF. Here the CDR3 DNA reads TGTGCCATCAAATCCCAGGAGGCTTCTAGCACAGATACGCAGTATTTT.

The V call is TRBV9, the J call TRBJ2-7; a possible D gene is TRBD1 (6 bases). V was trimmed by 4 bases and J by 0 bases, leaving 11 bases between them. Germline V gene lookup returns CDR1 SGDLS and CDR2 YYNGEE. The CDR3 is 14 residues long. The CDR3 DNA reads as TGTGCCAGCAGCCCAAGGACAGTCTCCTACGAGCAGTACTTC. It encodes CASSPRTVSYEQYF.

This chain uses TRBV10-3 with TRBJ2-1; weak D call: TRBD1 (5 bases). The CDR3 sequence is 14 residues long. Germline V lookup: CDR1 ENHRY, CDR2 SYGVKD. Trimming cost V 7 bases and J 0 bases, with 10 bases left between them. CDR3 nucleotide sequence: TGTGCCATCAAACAGGCTGTCTCCTACAATGAGCAGTTCTTC. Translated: CAIKQAVSYNEQFF.

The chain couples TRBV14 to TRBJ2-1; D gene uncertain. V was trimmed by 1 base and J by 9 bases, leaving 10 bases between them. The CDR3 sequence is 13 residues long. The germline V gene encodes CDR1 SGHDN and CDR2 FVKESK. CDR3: CASSQVTITEQFF. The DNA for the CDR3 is TGTGCCAGCAGCCAAGTAACCATAACTGAGCAGTTCTTC.

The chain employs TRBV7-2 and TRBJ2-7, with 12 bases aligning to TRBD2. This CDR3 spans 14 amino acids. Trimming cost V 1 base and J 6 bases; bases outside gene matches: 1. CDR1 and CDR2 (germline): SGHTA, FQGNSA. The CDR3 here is CASSLVLAGGEQYF. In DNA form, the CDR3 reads TGTGCCAGCAGCTTAGTACTAGCGGGGGGCGAGCAGTACTTC.

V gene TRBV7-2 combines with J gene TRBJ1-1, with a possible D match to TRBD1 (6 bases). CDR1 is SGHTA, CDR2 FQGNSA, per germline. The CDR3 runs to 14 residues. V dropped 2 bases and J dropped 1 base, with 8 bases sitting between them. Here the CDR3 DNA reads TGTGCCAGCAGCTTATTAGGGGGGAACACTGAAGCTTTCTTT. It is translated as CASSLLGGNTEAFF.

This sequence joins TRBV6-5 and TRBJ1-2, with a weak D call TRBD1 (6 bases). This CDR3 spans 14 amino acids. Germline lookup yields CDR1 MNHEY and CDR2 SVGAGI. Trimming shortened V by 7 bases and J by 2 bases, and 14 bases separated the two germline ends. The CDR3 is CASTQTDRNYGYTF. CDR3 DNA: TGTGCCAGCACCCAAACCGACAGGAACTATGGCTACACCTTC.

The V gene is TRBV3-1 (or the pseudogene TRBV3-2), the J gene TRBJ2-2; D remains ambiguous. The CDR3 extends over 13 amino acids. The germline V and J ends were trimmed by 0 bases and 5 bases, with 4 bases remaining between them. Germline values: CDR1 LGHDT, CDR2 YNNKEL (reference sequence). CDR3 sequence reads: CASSQDRTGELFF. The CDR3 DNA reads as TGTGCCAGCAGCCAAGATCGGACCGGGGAGCTGTTTTTT.

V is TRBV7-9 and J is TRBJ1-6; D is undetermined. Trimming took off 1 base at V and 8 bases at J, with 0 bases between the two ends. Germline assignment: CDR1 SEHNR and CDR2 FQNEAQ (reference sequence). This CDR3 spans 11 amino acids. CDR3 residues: CASSLDSPLHF. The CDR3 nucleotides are TGTGCCAGCAGCTTAGATTCACCCCTCCACTTT.

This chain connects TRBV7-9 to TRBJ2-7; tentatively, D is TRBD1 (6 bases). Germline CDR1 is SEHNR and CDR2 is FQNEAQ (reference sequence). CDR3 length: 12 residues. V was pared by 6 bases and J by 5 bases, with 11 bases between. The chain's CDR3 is CASRSTGNEQYF. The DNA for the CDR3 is TGTGCCAGCAGATCCACAGGGAACGAGCAGTACTTC.

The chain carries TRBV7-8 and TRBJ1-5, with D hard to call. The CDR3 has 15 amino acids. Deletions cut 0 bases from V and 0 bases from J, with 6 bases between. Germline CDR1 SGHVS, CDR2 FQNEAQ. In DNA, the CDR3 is TGTGCCAGCAGCTTAGCCCCCACTAGCAATCAGCCCCAGCATTTT. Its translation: CASSLAPTSNQPQHF.

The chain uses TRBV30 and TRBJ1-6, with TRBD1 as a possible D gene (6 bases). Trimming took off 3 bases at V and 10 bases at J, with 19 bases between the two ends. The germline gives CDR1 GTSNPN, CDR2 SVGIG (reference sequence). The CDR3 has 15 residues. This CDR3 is CAWSLKTGPASPLHF. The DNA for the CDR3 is TGTGCCTGGAGCCTCAAGACAGGTCCAGCCTCACCCCTCCACTTT. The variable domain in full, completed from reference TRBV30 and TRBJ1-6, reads SQTIHQWPATLVQPVGSPLSLECTVEGTSNPNLYWYRQAAGRGLQLLFYSVGIGQISSEVPQNLSASRPQDRQFILSSKKLLLSDSGFYLCAWSLKTGPASPLHFGNGTRLTVT.